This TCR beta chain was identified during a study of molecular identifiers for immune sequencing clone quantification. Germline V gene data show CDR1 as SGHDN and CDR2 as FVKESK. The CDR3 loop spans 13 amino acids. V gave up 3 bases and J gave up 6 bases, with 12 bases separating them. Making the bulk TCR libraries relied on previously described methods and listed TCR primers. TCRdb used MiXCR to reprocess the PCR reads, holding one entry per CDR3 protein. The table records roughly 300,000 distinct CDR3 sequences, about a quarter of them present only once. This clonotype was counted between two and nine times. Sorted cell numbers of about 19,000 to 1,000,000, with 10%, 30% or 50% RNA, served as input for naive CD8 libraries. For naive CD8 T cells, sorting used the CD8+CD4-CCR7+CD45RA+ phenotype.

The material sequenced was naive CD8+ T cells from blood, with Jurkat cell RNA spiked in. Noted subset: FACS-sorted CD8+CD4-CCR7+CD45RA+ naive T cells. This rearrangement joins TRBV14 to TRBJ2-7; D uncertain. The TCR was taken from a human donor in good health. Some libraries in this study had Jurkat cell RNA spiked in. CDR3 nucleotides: TGTGCCAGCAGCCAGGCCCTCTTCGGCGAGCAGTACTTC. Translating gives CASSQALFGEQYF.